The sequence of this T cell receptor beta chain was determined in a study of cytomegalovirus exposure and HLA in healthy donors. Looking at the study overall: The same platform was used for the approximately 110 validation repertoires and the roughly 720 first-cohort repertoires, a later analysis reported.

Germline-derived CDR1 and CDR2 are SGHRS and YFSETQ. The V and J ends lost 7 bases and 4 bases respectively, with 14 bases between them. This CDR3 region has 13 residues. Comment on this clone: The antigen is undetermined.

Produced via immunoSEQ multiplex PCR; TCRdb's table is partial and in-frame only. The sample includes fewer than 200,000 clones, about 90% of them seen just once. Study-wide results and caveats: Cytomegalovirus association was assigned to more than 150 TCR beta chains.

The donors were part of the validation cohort, which consisted of more than 90 subjects and was separate from the first cohort of 600 to 850 subjects. This TCR was recovered from a woman under 30 in good health and CMV-seropositive. Sequenced sample: PBMCs. This sequence joins TRBV5-1 and TRBJ2-5; D ambiguous. Here the CDR3 DNA reads TGCGCCAGCTCGAGTTCGGGTCCAGAGACCCAGTACTTC. Its translation: CASSSSGPETQYF.